The clone carrying this T cell receptor beta chain has ten or more counts. Antigen specificity is unknown. Amplification targeted TCR beta CDR3 regions from RNA transcripts. When the TCR CDR3 underwent first-round RT-PCR, the HTBI primer set was used. Each CDR3 protein is one row after TCRdb ran MiXCR on the multiplex PCR reads. The sample has about 290,000 distinct CDR3 sequences; about an eighth are singletons. The sample comes from a study of T cells in Graves' hyperthyroidism and ophthalmopathy. Study results and caveats: In blood, most of the thyroid clonotypes expanded above 0.001 were also present.

Based on clinical symptoms, serum thyroxine and TRAb, thyroid ultrasound and orbital computed tomography, diagnoses were reached. This CDR3 comprises 15 residues. J gave up 4 bases and V 1 base, and 4 bases lay outside the gene matches. The germline CDR1 and CDR2 sequences are MNHNS and SASEGT. The chain recombines TRBV6-1 with TRBJ2-7, with 10 bases identical to TRBD1. Sequences were obtained from blood. The receptor comes from a middle-aged woman with Graves' hyperthyroidism. CDR3 amino acids: CASSEETGGLYEQYF. As DNA, the CDR3 is TGTGCCAGCAGTGAAGAGACAGGGGGCTTGTACGAGCAGTACTTC.